The 5 T cell receptor beta chains listed next were all sequenced from one sample in a study of T-cell reconstitution after alpha-beta-depleted transplantation in children. Researchers prepared the TCRbeta library using unique molecular identifiers, the study reports. One entry per CDR3 protein results from TCRdb running MiXCR on the PCR reads. The repertoire holds approximately 190,000 distinct CDR3 sequences, with approximately 6% as singletons. The sample consisted of PBMCs, taken before TCRalphabeta/CD19-depleted stem cell transplant. The receptor set was obtained from a girl under three years old with combined immunodeficiency, due to receive a stem cell transplant.

This clonotype was recorded many times. The CDR3 reads CASSLTGAVSTGELFF. For the CDR3, the DNA is TGCGCCAGCAGCTTGACGGGGGCGGTAAGCACCGGGGAGCTGTTTTTT. The chain has TRBV5-1 and TRBJ2-2; D tentatively reads TRBD1 or TRBD2 (6 bases each). CDR3 length: 16 amino acids. Germline CDR1 reads SGHRS; CDR2 reads YFSETQ. V dropped 1 base and J dropped 4 bases, with 14 bases sitting between them.

The gene calls are TRBV6-1 and TRBJ2-3; TRBD2 matches at 8 bases. Germline CDR1 reads MNHNS; CDR2 reads SASEGT. J was trimmed by 2 bases and V by 5 bases; bases with no gene match: 3. The CDR3 extends over 14 amino acids. The CDR3 protein is CASSQLAVTDTQYF. DNA for the CDR3: TGTGCCAGCAGTCAACTAGCGGTCACAGATACGCAGTATTTT.

At least ten counts were recorded for this clonotype. The V call is TRBV5-1, the J call TRBJ2-2; D might be TRBD1 (5 bases). Trimming pared 0 bases from V and 0 bases from J, leaving 12 bases between. This CDR3 is built from 17 residues. Germline loops: CDR1 SGHRS, CDR2 YFSETQ. The CDR3 bases are TGCGCCAGCAGCTTGGCGGCAGGGCCATCGAACACCGGGGAGCTGTTTTTT. Its translation is CASSLAAGPSNTGELFF.

The sample holds many counts of this clonotype. CDR3 protein: CATSLADETYNEQFF. CDR3 sequence (DNA): TGTGCCACCAGCCTAGCGGACGAAACCTACAATGAGCAGTTCTTC. V and J are TRBV15 and TRBJ2-1; 7 bases align to TRBD2. Germline loops: CDR1 LNHNV, CDR2 YYDKDF (reference sequence). V was pared by 5 bases and J by 2 bases, with 6 bases of the junction left unmatched. The CDR3 is 15 residues long.

This clonotype was seen ten or more times. This chain connects TRBV27 to TRBJ2-5; D call uncertain. Germline values: CDR1 MNHEY, CDR2 SMNVEV (reference sequence). V was trimmed by 0 bases and J by 1 base, leaving 12 bases between them. This CDR3 is built from 16 residues. The CDR3 reads CASSLSALTSQETQYF. Here the CDR3 DNA reads TGTGCCAGCAGTTTATCGGCCCTGACTTCCCAAGAGACCCAGTACTTC.